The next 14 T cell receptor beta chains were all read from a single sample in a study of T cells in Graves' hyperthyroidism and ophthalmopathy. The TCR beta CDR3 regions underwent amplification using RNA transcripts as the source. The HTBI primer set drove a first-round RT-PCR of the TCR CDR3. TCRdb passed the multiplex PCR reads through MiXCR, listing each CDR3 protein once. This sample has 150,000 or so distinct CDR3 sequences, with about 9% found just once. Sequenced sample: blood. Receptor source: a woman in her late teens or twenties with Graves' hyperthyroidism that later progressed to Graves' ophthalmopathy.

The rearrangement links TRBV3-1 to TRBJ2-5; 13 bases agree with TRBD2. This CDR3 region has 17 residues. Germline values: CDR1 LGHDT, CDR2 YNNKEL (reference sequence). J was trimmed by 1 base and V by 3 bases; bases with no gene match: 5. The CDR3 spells CASSHLGLAGSQETQYF. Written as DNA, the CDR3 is TGTGCCAGCAGCCATTTGGGACTAGCGGGATCCCAAGAGACCCAGTACTTC.

This chain's CDR3 is CASSQGTFGNEQFF. CDR3 bases: TGTGCCAGCAGCCAGGGGACCTTTGGAAATGAGCAGTTCTTC. The V gene is TRBV27, the J gene TRBJ2-1; TRBD1 might be the D (6 bases). Germline lookup yields CDR1 MNHEY and CDR2 SMNVEV (reference sequence). The CDR3 is 14 residues long. The germline V and J ends were trimmed by 6 bases and 7 bases, with 16 bases remaining between them.

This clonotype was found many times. The CDR3 is CASSELAGGLDEQYF. The CDR3 coding sequence is TGTGCCAGCAGTGAACTAGCGGGAGGGCTCGACGAGCAGTACTTC. The rearrangement joins TRBV6-1 to TRBJ2-7; 12 bases are a match to TRBD2. V dropped 2 bases and J dropped 5; count of bases not matched to a gene: 4. The CDR3 length is 15 residues. Per the germline V gene, CDR1 is MNHNS and CDR2 is SASEGT.

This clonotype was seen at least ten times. This CDR3 is CASSYWGAEQYF. The CDR3 DNA is TGTGCCAGCAGCTACTGGGGCGCCGAGCAGTACTTC. The chain combines TRBV7-2 with TRBJ2-7; tentative D call: TRBD1 (5 bases). Trimming took off 4 bases at V and 6 bases at J, with 10 bases between the two ends. The length of the CDR3 is 12 residues. In germline, CDR1 is SGHTA, CDR2 FQGNSA.

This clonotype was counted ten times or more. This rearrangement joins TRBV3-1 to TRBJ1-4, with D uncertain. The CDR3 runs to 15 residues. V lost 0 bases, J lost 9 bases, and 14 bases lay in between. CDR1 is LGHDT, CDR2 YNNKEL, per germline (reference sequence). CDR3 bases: TGTGCCAGCAGCCAAGAAAGTAAGGCGTCCCAAAAACTGTTTTTT. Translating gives CASSQESKASQKLFF.

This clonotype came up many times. The CDR3 DNA follows: TGTGCCAGCAGTTCGGGACAGGGTTTGGGGTATGGCTACACCTTC. Its translation is CASSSGQGLGYGYTF. The chain carries TRBV27 and TRBJ1-2, with 9 bases lining up with TRBD1. Trimming at V came to 4 bases and at J to 5 bases, leaving 8 bases not matched to a gene. Germline lookup yields CDR1 MNHEY and CDR2 SMNVEV (reference sequence). This CDR3 contains 15 residues.

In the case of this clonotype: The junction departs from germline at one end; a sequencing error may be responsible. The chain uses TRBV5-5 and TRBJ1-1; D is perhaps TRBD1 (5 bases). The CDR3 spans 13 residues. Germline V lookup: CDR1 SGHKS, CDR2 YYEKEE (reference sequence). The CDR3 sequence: CASSLGNRTEAFF. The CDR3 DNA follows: TGTGCCAGTAGCTTGGGAAACAGGACAGAAGCTTTCTTT.

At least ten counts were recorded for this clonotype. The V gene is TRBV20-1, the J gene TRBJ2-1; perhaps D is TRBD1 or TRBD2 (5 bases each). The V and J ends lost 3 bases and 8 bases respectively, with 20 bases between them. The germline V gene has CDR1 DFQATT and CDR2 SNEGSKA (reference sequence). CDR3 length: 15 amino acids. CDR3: CSARGTGTTRDEQFF. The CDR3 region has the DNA TGCAGTGCTAGGGGTACCGGGACCACACGCGATGAGCAGTTCTTC.

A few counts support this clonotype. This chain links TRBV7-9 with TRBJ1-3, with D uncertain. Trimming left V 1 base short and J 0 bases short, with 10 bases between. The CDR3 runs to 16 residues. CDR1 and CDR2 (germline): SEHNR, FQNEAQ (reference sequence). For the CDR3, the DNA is TGTGCCAGCAGCTTAGATACGACTCGCTCTGGAAACACCATATATTTT. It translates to CASSLDTTRSGNTIYF.

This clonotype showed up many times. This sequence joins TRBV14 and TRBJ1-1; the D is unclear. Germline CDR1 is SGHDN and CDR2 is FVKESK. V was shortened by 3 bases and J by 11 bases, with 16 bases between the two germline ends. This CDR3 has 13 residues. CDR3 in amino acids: CASSHRLPLGAFF. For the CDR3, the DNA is TGTGCCAGCAGCCACCGCCTGCCCCTGGGGGCTTTCTTT.

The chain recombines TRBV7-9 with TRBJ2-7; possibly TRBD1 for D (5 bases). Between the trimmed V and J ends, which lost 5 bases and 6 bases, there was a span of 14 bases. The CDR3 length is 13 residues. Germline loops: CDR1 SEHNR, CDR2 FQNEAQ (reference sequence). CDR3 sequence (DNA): TGTGCCAGCAGCCCCGAGACAGTGCCCGAGCAGTACTTC. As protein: CASSPETVPEQYF.

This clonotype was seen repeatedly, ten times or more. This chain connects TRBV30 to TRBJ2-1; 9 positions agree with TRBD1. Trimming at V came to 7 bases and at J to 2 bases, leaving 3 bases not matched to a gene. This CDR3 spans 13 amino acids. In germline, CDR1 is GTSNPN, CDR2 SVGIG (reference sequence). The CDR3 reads CAYNRGPYNEQFF. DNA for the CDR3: TGTGCCTACAACAGGGGGCCCTACAATGAGCAGTTCTTC.

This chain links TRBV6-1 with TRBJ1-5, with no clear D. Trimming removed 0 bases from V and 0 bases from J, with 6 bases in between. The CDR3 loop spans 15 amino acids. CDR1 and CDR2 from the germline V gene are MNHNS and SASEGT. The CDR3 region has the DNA TGTGCCAGCAGTGAAGCAGTTAATAGCAATCAGCCCCAGCATTTT. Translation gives CASSEAVNSNQPQHF.

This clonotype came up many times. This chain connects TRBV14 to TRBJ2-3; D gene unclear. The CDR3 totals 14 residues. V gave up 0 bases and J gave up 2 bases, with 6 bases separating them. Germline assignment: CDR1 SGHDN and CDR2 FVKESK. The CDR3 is CASSQEPFTDTQYF. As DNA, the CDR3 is TGTGCCAGCAGCCAAGAACCCTTCACAGATACGCAGTATTTT.